The next 6 T cell receptor beta chains were all read from a single sample in a study of technical replicates of blood from a few donors. The method was immunoSEQ multiplex PCR; TCRdb's version includes in-frame clones alone and lacks a portion of them. The data contain almost 70,000 clones, approximately 88% of them seen just once; the ten biggest clones take up around 4.6%. Sequenced material: PBMCs. The receptors come from a human donor in good health. Some clones in this sample may be carry-over from other donors' samples.

The rearrangement joins TRBV9 to TRBJ2-1, with 14 bases that match TRBD2. Trimming removed 3 bases from V and 10 bases from J; junction bases left unmatched: 12. Looked up from germline, CDR1 is SGDLS and CDR2 is YYNGEE. This CDR3 region has 17 residues. CDR3 bases: TGTGCCAGCAGCGCTACCTCGGGACTAGCGGGAGCCGAGGAGCAGTTCTTC. Its protein product is CASSATSGLAGAEEQFF. The whole variable domain, remainder taken from reference TRBV9 and TRBJ2-1, is DSGVTQTPKHLITATGQRVTLRCSPRSGDLSVYWYQQSLDQGLQFLIQYYNGEERAKGNILERFSAQQFPDLHSELNLSSLELGDSALYFCASSATSGLAGAEEQFFGPGTRLTVL.

V and J are TRBV7-2 and TRBJ2-5; 7 bases are a match to TRBD1. V shed 1 base and J 2 bases; nucleotides not matched to a gene: 4. Germline-derived CDR1 and CDR2 are SGHTA and FQGNSA. The CDR3 runs 15 residues. The CDR3 bases are TGTGCCAGCAGCTTAGTGGGACAGTCTCAAGAGACCCAGTACTTC. Its protein product is CASSLVGQSQETQYF.

The CDR3 DNA reads as TGCGCCAGCAGCCAAGAGCGCAGCGGCTGGGATTCACCCCTCCACTTT. Protein: CASSQERSGWDSPLHF. The chain joins TRBV4-3 to TRBJ1-6; no definite D call. Trimming took 0 bases from V and 8 from J, leaving 14 bases between them. CDR3 size: 16 residues. In germline, CDR1 is LGHNA, CDR2 YSLEER.

Points on this clone: Other DNA variants within this sample encode the same CDR3. The chain recombines TRBV5-1 with TRBJ2-7; D not resolved. CDR3 length equals 12 residues. Germline V CDR1 and CDR2: SGHRS, YFSETQ. Trimming removed 1 base at V and 3 bases at J, with 5 bases between. CDR3 in amino acids: CASSLTGYEQYF. As DNA, the CDR3 is TGCGCCAGCAGCTTGACGGGCTACGAGCAGTACTTC.

The CDR3, as DNA: TGTGCCAGCAGCGTGGACAGGGTAAACTCTGGAAACACCATATATTTT. Protein sequence: CASSVDRVNSGNTIYF. This sequence joins TRBV9 and TRBJ1-3, with 8 positions matching TRBD1. Germline values: CDR1 SGDLS, CDR2 YYNGEE. The CDR3 spans 16 residues. After removal of 2 bases from V and 0 bases from J, the junction contained 4 bases not matched to a gene.

The rearrangement joins TRBV5-4 to TRBJ1-2, with TRBD1 matching over 8 bases. This CDR3 region has 14 residues. From germline, CDR1 is SGHNT and CDR2 YYREEE (reference sequence). V trimming: 2 bases; J trimming: 5 bases; junction bases outside the gene matches: 5. CDR3: CASSFDTGGYGYTF. The CDR3 DNA follows: TGTGCCAGCAGCTTTGACACAGGGGGGTATGGCTACACCTTC.